These T cell receptor beta chains were read from a single sample in a study of cytomegalovirus exposure and HLA in healthy donors. The table came from immunoSEQ multiplex PCR; TCRdb's copy has only in-frame clones and leaves some out. The sample holds more than 150,000 clones, roughly 80% seen once. The sample consisted of PBMCs. The source is a woman aged 40-49 years in good health and CMV-seropositive. The CDR3 runs from the conserved cysteine through the conserved F or W. Each record gives: D gene, clone size, J gene, V gene, CDR3 DNA, CDR3 protein. A D gene is named only where the DNA matches it firmly. Not every row has a clone size; where given, it reads once, few, many or a size class.

TRBD1	once	TRBJ1-5	TRBV7-9	TGTGCCAGCAGTCCGACAGGGGCGGACAATCAGCCCCAGCATTTT	CASSPTGADNQPQHF
TRBD2	-	TRBJ2-5	TRBV5-1	TGCGCCAGCGGGGTCGGCGGGAGACCACAAGAGACCCAGTACTTC	CASGVGGRPQETQYF
-	-	TRBJ2-7	TRBV2	TGTGCCAGCAGTGAAAGTACCTATCTTTACGAGCAGTACTTC	CASSESTYLYEQYF
-	-	TRBJ2-7	TRBV9	TGTGCCAGCGGACGGGACTTACTCTACGAGCAGTACTTC	CASGRDLLYEQYF
-	-	TRBJ2-1	TRBV4-1	TGCGCCAGCAGCCAAGGAGCGGGCATGGTAGATGAGCAGTTCTTC	CASSQGAGMVDEQFF
TRBD2	-	TRBJ2-3	TRBV7-7	TGTGCTAGCAGTTTAGCGGGGCCCACAGATACGCAGTATTTT	CASSLAGPTDTQYF
-	-	TRBJ2-3	TRBV28	TGTGCCAGCAGTTTAAGAGGAGGTGGATCAGATACGCAGTATTTT	CASSLRGGGSDTQYF
-	-	TRBJ2-5	TRBV19	TGTGCCACCAGAAGTGGGCTCTTAGCCGGCGGGGAGACCCAGTACTTC	CATRSGLLAGGETQYF
-	few	TRBJ2-7	TRBV18	TGTGCCAGCTCACCGTTACAGGGCCACGAGCAGTACTTC	CASSPLQGHEQYF
TRBD1	-	TRBJ1-5	TRBV27	TGTGCCAGCAGTCAAACGACAGGGAACCAGCCCCAGCATTTT	CASSQTTGNQPQHF
-	-	TRBJ2-1	TRBV25-1	TGTGCCAGCAGTGAATGGGAGTACAATGAGCAGTTCTTC	CASSEWEYNEQFF
TRBD1	-	TRBJ1-2	TRBV4-1	TGCGCCAGCAGCTTATCCGGGACAGGGGGCAACCTTTATGGCTACACCTTC	CASSLSGTGGNLYGYTF
-	once	TRBJ2-2	TRBV5-1	TGCGCCAGCAGCTTGGCAGGCGGTAGGGGCACCGGGGAGCTGTTTTTT	CASSLAGGRGTGELFF
-	-	TRBJ2-4	TRBV28	TGTGCCAGCAGTTTACAGTCGGGTAGAATACAGTACTTC	CASSLQSGRIQYF
TRBD1	-	TRBJ1-3	TRBV5-1	TGCGCCAGCAGCTTAGGACAGGGTGGTAACACCATATATTTT	CASSLGQGGNTIYF
TRBD2	-	TRBJ2-3	TRBV11-3	TGTGCCAGCAGCTTATCTCAAGCGGGAGTGCCAGATACGCAGTATTTT	CASSLSQAGVPDTQYF
TRBD2	-	TRBJ2-1	TRBV5-1	TGCGCCAGCAGCAGCGGGAGTGAGCAGTTCTTC	CASSSGSEQFF
-	-	TRBJ1-1	TRBV20-1	TGCAGTGCATACAGGAACACTGAAGCTTTCTTT	CSAYRNTEAFF
-	-	TRBJ2-1	TRBV30	TGTGCCTGGAGTCAGGACAGCGAGCAGTTCTTC	CAWSQDSEQFF
TRBD1	-	TRBJ2-4	TRBV5-1	TGCGCCAGCAGCTTGACTGGACAGGGCCTACCCGAAAACATTCAGTACTTC	CASSLTGQGLPENIQYF
-	-	TRBJ1-1	TRBV7-2	TGTGCCAGCAGCTTAGCCAGGAACACTGAAGCTTTCTTT	CASSLARNTEAFF
TRBD1	-	TRBJ1-2	TRBV6-4	TGTGCCAGCAGACAGTATGGACAGGGAGGAGGCTACACCTTC	CASRQYGQGGGYTF
TRBD1	-	TRBJ2-7	TRBV4-1	TGCGCCAGCAGCCATACGACAGGGGGCATATACGAGCAGTACTTC	CASSHTTGGIYEQYF
-	once	TRBJ2-7	TRBV7-6	TGTGCCAGCAGCCCTCACGAGCAGTACTTC	CASSPHEQYF
TRBD1	-	TRBJ1-1	TRBV9	TGTGCCAGCAGCGTAGGACAGGGAATGAACACTGAAGCTTTCTTT	CASSVGQGMNTEAFF
TRBD1	-	TRBJ2-7	TRBV6-6	TGTGCCAGCAGACCCGGACAGGGCTACGAGCAGTACTTC	CASRPGQGYEQYF
TRBD2	-	TRBJ2-5	TRBV5-1	TGCGCCAGCAGCCCAGGACTAGGGGAGACCCAGTACTTC	CASSPGLGETQYF
-	-	TRBJ1-5	TRBV6-6	TGTGCCAGCAGTTACCAAGGGACAAACAGCAATCAGCCCCAGCATTTT	CASSYQGTNSNQPQHF
-	-	TRBJ1-1	TRBV19	TGTGCCAGTAGTATAGCATCGGGCAGGGCTCTCGCTGAAGCTTTCTTT	CASSIASGRALAEAFF
-	few	TRBJ1-1	TRBV18	TGTGCCAGCTCACTCTCTAAAGGGCGGACAGAAGCTTTCTTT	CASSLSKGRTEAFF
TRBD2	-	TRBJ2-7	TRBV29-1	TGCAGCGTTCGGACTAGCGGGACCTACGAGCAGTACTTC	CSVRTSGTYEQYF
-	-	TRBJ2-3	TRBV19	TGTGCCAGTAGCTTAACAGGGTTTAGCACAGATACGCAGTATTTT	CASSLTGFSTDTQYF
TRBD2	-	TRBJ2-7	TRBV5-1	TGCGCCAGCAGCTTGGGTCCGGTCACTAGCGGCGCCTACGAGCAGTACTTC	CASSLGPVTSGAYEQYF
-	few	TRBJ1-2	TRBV28	TGTGCCAGCAGTTCTGGAGTTTTTGGCTACACCTTC	CASSSGVFGYTF
TRBD1	-	TRBJ1-5	TRBV7-8	TGTGCCAGCAGCTTAGTAAGCAGGGGGATCGATCAGCCCCAGCATTTT	CASSLVSRGIDQPQHF
-	-	TRBJ1-5	TRBV5-5	TGTGCCAGCAGTATGCTAGCGGGGCCCCAGCATTTT	CASSMLAGPQHF
TRBD2	-	TRBJ2-3	TRBV28	TGTGCCAGCAGCCCATGGCGGGAGAGCACAGATACGCAGTATTTT	CASSPWRESTDTQYF
TRBD1	once	TRBJ1-1	TRBV29-1	TGCAGCGTTAGTACAGGGGGGAACCTTGAAGCTTTCTTT	CSVSTGGNLEAFF
-	-	TRBJ1-1	TRBV5-1	TGCGCCAGCAGCCTTGAGAGAGCCGCTGAAGCTTTCTTT	CASSLERAAEAFF
TRBD2	once	TRBJ2-1	TRBV27	TGTGCCAGCAGCGGACTAGCGGGAGGGCCCTACAATGAGCAGTTCTTC	CASSGLAGGPYNEQFF
TRBD1	-	TRBJ1-1	TRBV29-1	TGCAGCGTTGAGGGGACAGGGCGTACTGAAGCTTTCTTT	CSVEGTGRTEAFF
TRBD1	-	TRBJ2-1	TRBV18	TGTGCCAGCTCATCCCTCCGGGACAGGGGGCATGAGCAGTTCTTC	CASSSLRDRGHEQFF
-	-	TRBJ2-5	TRBV6-4	TGTGCCAGCAGTCCCCCCGTGAGTCAACAAGAGACCCAGTACTTC	CASSPPVSQQETQYF
TRBD1	few	TRBJ1-3	TRBV7-9	TGTGCCAGCAGCTTATTCGGGACAGCTGGAAACACCATATATTTT	CASSLFGTAGNTIYF
TRBD1	once	TRBJ1-5	TRBV2	TGTGCCAGCAGTGAGCAGGGGGTAGGATTTTTTCAGCCCCAGCATTTT	CASSEQGVGFFQPQHF
-	-	TRBJ2-7	TRBV6-5	TGTGCCAGCAGTTACTCGACCGGGTTTGGCTACGAGCAGTACTTC	CASSYSTGFGYEQYF
TRBD2	-	TRBJ2-1	TRBV7-3	TGTGCCAGCAGCTTGTCCGATCCGGGACTAGCGGGAAGTATTTTCTTC	CASSLSDPGLAGSIFF
-	-	TRBJ1-1	TRBV28	TGTGCCAGCAGTTCGGGGGTCCCTGAAGCTTTCTTT	CASSSGVPEAFF
TRBD1	-	TRBJ1-2	TRBV28	TGTGCCAGCAGTTTTGACAGGGTAAAGGGCTACACCTTC	CASSFDRVKGYTF
-	once	TRBJ1-1	TRBV6-5	TGTGCCAGCAGTTACTCGAGGCGGCAGAACACTGAAGCTTTCTTT	CASSYSRRQNTEAFF
-	-	TRBJ1-2	TRBV5-1	TGCGCCAGCAGCAACGTAGGAGTTAGGGCAGGGTATGGCTACACCTTC	CASSNVGVRAGYGYTF
TRBD1	few	TRBJ1-4	TRBV15	TGTGCCACCAGCAGGGACAGGCCGGGGACTAATGAAAAACTGTTTTTT	CATSRDRPGTNEKLFF
-	few	TRBJ2-7	TRBV2	TGTGCCAGCAGTGTTTTTCCCGGGACATATTACGAGCAGTACTTC	CASSVFPGTYYEQYF
-	few	TRBJ1-1	TRBV7-9	TGTGCCAGCAGCTTAAACGGATTGGGAGACGCCTTT	CASSLNGLGDAF
-	-	TRBJ1-3	TRBV27	TGTGCCAGCATTCAGGACAGTTTCCTTTCCTCTGGAAACACCATATATTTT	CASIQDSFLSSGNTIYF